This TCR beta chain was retrieved from a study of T cells in Graves' hyperthyroidism and ophthalmopathy (dated by TCRdb to the late 2010s). For context, the study as a whole: To identify TCR V-J signatures that set the groups apart, the researchers used a discovery cohort of about a hundred patients, made up of under 50 with Graves' ophthalmopathy and 55 to 65 with stable Graves' hyperthyroidism. The 100 discovery patients were divided at random into training and test sets in a 7:3 ratio. The paper describes TCR Vbeta CDR3 sequencing of 120 to 150 peripheral blood samples, made up of 43 ophthalmopathy patients, 70 to 75 hyperthyroidism patients and roughly 17 progressor patients. Following sampling, methimazole starting at 30 mg daily was given to hyperthyroidism patients, and high-dose intravenous methylprednisolone was given to ophthalmopathy patients. Whether ophthalmopathy could be predicted prospectively was tested in an independent validation cohort made up of approximately 19 hyperthyroidism patients plus 17 patients who later progressed to ophthalmopathy. The study also compared thyroid tissue and blood T-cell repertoires from more than five Graves' hyperthyroidism patients.

Including the terminal cysteine and phenylalanine, the CDR3 comprises 15 residues. The retained sequence is limited to the CDR3, 45 bases, with the frame set at the first base. The germline V gene provides CDR1 SGHTA and CDR2 FQGTGA. A distance of 17 bases separates the germline ends of V and J, which lose 5 bases and 4 bases respectively. Broad study findings and their caveats: Blood samples also contained most of the expanded thyroid clonotypes (frequency above 0.001), which suggests that blood repertoires may reflect thyroid immune responses. In validation, the model predicted progression to ophthalmopathy with around 71% sensitivity and roughly 75% specificity, a median of about 6.7 months before onset. No statistical method was used to fix the sample size in advance, and group allocation was not hidden from the investigators. A model built on a 13 V-J signature distinguished ophthalmopathy from stable hyperthyroidism, reaching 85% to 90% sensitivity and around 81% specificity in cross-validation and 80%/75% in testing.

The study excluded patients with uncontrolled infections, other autoimmune diseases, pregnancy or lactation. Diagnoses relied on clinical symptoms, serum thyroxine and TRAb, thyroid ultrasound and orbital computed tomography. Trizol reagent was used to extract total RNA, and RNA quality was then checked on an Agilent 2100 Bioanalyzer. This clonotype was counted ten times or more. Its recognized antigen is unknown. The record has no base qualities; no much larger clone is one base away. Amplification of TCR beta CDR3 regions was carried out from RNA transcripts. The TCR CDR3 was subjected to a first round of RT-PCR using the HTBI primer set and the Qiagen OneStep RT-PCR kit. Libraries were constructed in a second round of multiplex PCR, after which size selection and purification were performed. Libraries were sequenced paired-end with 100 bp reads on an Illumina HiSeq2000. On the study's bioinformatics: Raw data were processed with SOAPnuke, discarding reads with adapters, uncalled bases, mean Phred below 15, or no exact constant-primer or identifier match. High-quality paired reads were merged using COPE v1.2.5, and each unique nucleotide sequence was defined as a clonotype. MiTCR v1.1 was used to align the clonotypes against IMGT TRBV, TRBD and TRBJ reference segments. The analysis was restricted to V-J combinations with a frequency above 0.0001, which together covered 99% to 99.2% of the repertoires. A TCS score was defined as the ratio of F50 (clonal expansion) to E x V (chaos), with BLOSUM62-based TCRdist applied between CDR3 peptides within each V-J. Welch's t-statistics and random forest reduced around 520 V-J features to about 13, which were used in a naive Bayes classifier (R e1071). Thyroid-blood repertoire similarity was quantified with the Morisita-Horn index. TCRdb reanalyzed the raw reads on its own, using fastp at Q25 for trimming and MiXCR for clone calling, and kept in-frame beta chains. Entries that share a CDR3 protein sequence are merged under the most common genes and DNA. The V and J calls come from TCRdb's annotation, not from the publication. The sample has 550,000 to 700,000 distinct CDR3 sequences on record, roughly 46% of them singletons. The ten largest account for under 20% of the sample.

Sequencing was carried out using peripheral blood or thyroid tissue (not recorded which). This chain joins TRBV7-3 to TRBJ1-1, and possibly TRBD1, on 5 matching bases. This TCR came from an adult woman with Graves' disease, either hyperthyroidism or ophthalmopathy (not recorded which). The DNA is as follows: TGTGCCAGCAGCCTCCTTGGGGGGTACGGCACTGAAGCTTTCTTT. It translates as CASSLLGGYGTEAFF. Here the CDR3 is joined to the reference TRBV7-3 and TRBJ1-1 genes, and the full variable domain is: GAGVSQTPSNKVTEKGKYVELRCDPISGHTALYWYRQSLGQGPEFLIYFQGTGAADDSGLPNDRFFAVRPEGSVSTLKIQRTERGDSAVYLCASSLLGGYGTEAFFGQGTRLTVV.